This is a list of T cell receptor beta chains from one sample in a study of glioma-infiltrating T cells. Each CDR3 protein gets one entry after TCRdb re-called the multiplex PCR reads with MiXCR. The sample shows under 200,000 distinct CDR3 sequences, over 30% of them seen only once. Sequencing was carried out using glioma tissue, nonneoplastic brain tissue, or PBMCs (not recorded which). These receptors were collected from a human donor with low-grade glioma or glioblastoma, undergoing nonglioma brain surgery, or in good health (not recorded which). Each CDR3 is given with its conserved first and last residue. The D gene is left open where the match is weak. Clone size is shown for a subset of rows, as once, few, many or a class of expanded clone.

J gene | clone size | V gene | CDR3 length | D gene | CDR3 DNA | CDR3 protein
TRBJ2-7 | many | TRBV6-1 | 12 | - | TGTGCCAGCAGTCCCCAGGGATGGGAGCAGTACTTC | CASSPQGWEQYF
TRBJ1-1 | many | TRBV19 | 14 | - | TGTGCCACCATACCTCGGGGGGTTGAGACTGAAGCTTTCTTT | CATIPRGVETEAFF
TRBJ2-7 | many | TRBV27 | 14 | - | TGTGCCAGCAGTCCAATGACTAGGGCCTACGAGCAGTACTTC | CASSPMTRAYEQYF
TRBJ2-7 | many | TRBV2 | 14 | - | TGTGCCAGCAGTGATATGGGTGGGAAGTTCGAGCAGTACTTC | CASSDMGGKFEQYF
TRBJ1-6 | many | TRBV27 | 15 | TRBD1 | TGTGCCAGCAGGCTGACAGGGCTTAATAATTCACCCCTCCACTTT | CASRLTGLNNSPLHF
TRBJ2-7 | many | TRBV6-5 | 20 | TRBD1 | TGTGCCAGCAGTTACCGCACCATTCCGGGACAGGGGCTAATAGTACACGAGCAGTACTTC | CASSYRTIPGQGLIVHEQYF
TRBJ1-5 | many | TRBV6-1 | 17 | - | TGTGCCATCCTAAGGGACCACCACGGGGCCAGCAATCAGCCCCAGCATTTT | CAILRDHHGASNQPQHF
TRBJ2-1 | - | TRBV30 | 13 | TRBD2 | TGTGCCTGGAGTGTAGATTGGCGGGGGAGGCAGTTCTTC | CAWSVDWRGRQFF
TRBJ2-1 | - | TRBV12-5 | 17 | TRBD2 | TGTGCTAGTGGTTTGCCATCGTTTAGCGGGAGACCCGATGAGCAGTTCTTC | CASGLPSFSGRPDEQFF
TRBJ2-1 | - | TRBV20-1 | 14 | - | TGCAGTGCCTTGACTGGGAGCTCCTACAATGAGCAGTTCTTC | CSALTGSSYNEQFF
TRBJ1-1 | few | TRBV12-3/TRBV12-4 | 13 | - | TGTGCCAGCAGTACCCGGGGGGCTTCTGAAGCTTTCTTT | CASSTRGASEAFF
TRBJ2-1 | once | TRBV20-1 | 15 | - | TGCAGTGCTAGAGATGGGTCTAGCTGGAACGATGAGCAGTTCTTC | CSARDGSSWNDEQFF
TRBJ1-2 | many | TRBV7-9 | 14 | - | TGTGCCAGCAGCTTAGTGGGGAGTAACTATGGCTACACCTTC | CASSLVGSNYGYTF
TRBJ1-1 | few | TRBV30 | 12 | - | TGTGCCTGGACCGACAGCCGGACTGAAGCTTTCTTT | CAWTDSRTEAFF
TRBJ1-2 | few | TRBV30 | 11 | - | TGTGCCTGGAGTCCTGACAGTAACGAACACTTC | CAWSPDSNEHF
TRBJ2-1 | many | TRBV4-1 | 12 | - | TGCGCCAGCAGCCAAGTGGGGGACTCGCCCGTCTTC | CASSQVGDSPVF
TRBJ2-2 | many | TRBV25-1 | 14 | - | TGTGCCAGCAGTGAATTTCGGTGGGCCGGGGAGCTGTTTTTT | CASSEFRWAGELFF
TRBJ2-5 | many | TRBV7-6 | 14 | TRBD1 | TGTGCCAGCGGATACAGGGGGCCCCAAGAGACCCAGTACTTC | CASGYRGPQETQYF
TRBJ2-7 | - | TRBV12-3/TRBV12-4 | 14 | - | TGTGCCAGCAGTCAGGCGGGTTGGGACTACGAGCAGTACTTC | CASSQAGWDYEQYF
TRBJ1-6 | once | TRBV19 | 14 | TRBD1 | TGTGCCAGTACCAACCGGACAGGAGCCTCACCCCTCCACTTT | CASTNRTGASPLHF
TRBJ2-5 | once | TRBV7-2 | 15 | - | TGTGCCAGCAGCTTAAACGCGGGTGGGAGTGAGACCCGGTACTTC | CASSLNAGGSETRYF
TRBJ1-1 | many | TRBV3-1 | 14 | - | TGTGCCAGCAGCCCGAGGACAGATAACACTGAAGCTTTCTTT | CASSPRTDNTEAFF
TRBJ2-7 | - | TRBV12-3/TRBV12-4 | 14 | TRBD1 | TGTGCCAGCAGTCCACCGGGACAGGTCTACGAGCAGTACTTC | CASSPPGQVYEQYF
TRBJ1-1 | many | TRBV27 | 14 | - | TGTGCCAGCAGTTTGGAGGGAATGCGAACTGAAGCTTTCTTT | CASSLEGMRTEAFF
TRBJ1-2 | many | TRBV15 | 14 | TRBD1 | TGTGCCACCAGCAGAGTGACAGGGAACTATGGCTACACCTTC | CATSRVTGNYGYTF
TRBJ2-5 | few | TRBV5-1 | 21 | TRBD2 | TGCGCCAGCAGCTCCAGCAGGGGATCCGGGACTAGCGGGAGGGCCGCGTGGACCCAGTACTTC | CASSSSRGSGTSGRAAWTQYF
TRBJ2-5 | many | TRBV19 | 15 | TRBD1 | TGTGCCAGTAGTCTCGGGACAGGGGGCGAAGAGACCCAGTACTTC | CASSLGTGGEETQYF
TRBJ2-7 | many | TRBV20-1 | 14 | TRBD2 | TGCAGTGCTAGACAACCGGGACTAGGGAGCGAGCAGTACTTC | CSARQPGLGSEQYF
TRBJ2-2 | many | TRBV24-1 | 14 | - | TGTGCCACCAGGGCCGCCCAGAACACCGGGGAGCTGTTTTTT | CATRAAQNTGELFF
TRBJ2-3 | once | TRBV7-9 | 13 | - | TGCGCCAGCAGCCGAGCGATATCAGATACGCAGTATTTT | CASSRAISDTQYF
TRBJ2-3 | few | TRBV12-3/TRBV12-4 | 13 | - | TGTGCCAGCAGTTCCTTAGCTAAGGATACGCAGTATTTT | CASSSLAKDTQYF
TRBJ1-1 | many | TRBV20-1 | 12 | TRBD1 | TGCAGGACCGGGACAGCGAACACTGAAGCTTTCTTT | CRTGTANTEAFF
TRBJ2-1 | many | TRBV15 | 15 | - | TGTGCCACCAGCAGAGAGACGGGCTCCTACAATGAGCAGTTCTTC | CATSRETGSYNEQFF
TRBJ1-5 | many | TRBV7-2 | 14 | - | TGTGCCAGCAGCCGTAGGGGGGGCAATCAGCCCCAGCATTTT | CASSRRGGNQPQHF
TRBJ2-7 | - | TRBV18 | 15 | - | TGTGCCAGCTCACCACCGAACCAGGGGCTCTACGAGCAGTACTTC | CASSPPNQGLYEQYF
TRBJ2-3 | many | TRBV6-2/TRBV6-3 | 15 | - | TGTGCCAGCAGTTACTCCACGTACAACACAGATACGCAGTATTTT | CASSYSTYNTDTQYF
TRBJ2-7 | few | TRBV27 | 15 | TRBD2 | TGTGCCAGCAGCGTAGGGCCTAGCGGCTCTTATGAGCAGTACTTC | CASSVGPSGSYEQYF
TRBJ2-1 | - | TRBV19 | 16 | TRBD2 | TGTGCCAGTAGTCCCGGGACTAGCGGTTCTAGGGCTGAGCAGTTCTTC | CASSPGTSGSRAEQFF
TRBJ1-4 | - | TRBV5-1 | 17 | TRBD1 | TGCGCCAGCAGCGACCCGGGACAGGGGGCGTCTAATGAAAAACTTTTTTTT | CASSDPGQGASNEKLFF
TRBJ1-1 | - | TRBV10-3 | 16 | - | TGTGCCATCAAGGGATCGCCGACTTTTTTGAAAACTGAAGCTCTCTTT | CAIKGSPTFLKTEALF
TRBJ1-2 | many | TRBV20-1 | 13 | - | TGCAGTGCCCAAATCAGGGATCCCTATGGCTACACCTTC | CSAQIRDPYGYTF
TRBJ2-7 | - | TRBV27 | 14 | TRBD2 | TGTGCCAGTAGGGCGGGGGGCTTCCCGTACGAGCAGTACTTC | CASRAGGFPYEQYF
TRBJ2-5 | many | TRBV6-2/TRBV6-3 | 15 | - | TGTGCCAGCAGTTCCGAGCTCGGAGGACTGGAGACCCAGTACTTC | CASSSELGGLETQYF
TRBJ2-6 | - | TRBV7-2 | 16 | - | TGTGCCAGCAGCGGAGAGAGGTGGTCTGGGGCCAACGTCCTGACTTTC | CASSGERWSGANVLTF
TRBJ2-5 | many | TRBV6-2/TRBV6-3 | 14 | - | TGTGCCAGCACCCTACGGGCGGCCCAAGAGACCCAGTACTTC | CASTLRAAQETQYF
TRBJ2-6 | many | TRBV4-2 | 14 | - | TGTGCCAGCAGCCAGGGGCCTGGGGCCAACGTCCTGACTTTC | CASSQGPGANVLTF
TRBJ1-6 | many | TRBV4-1 | 18 | - | TGCGCCAGCAGCCAAGATCCGAGGGGGGAGCCCTATAATTCACCCCTCCACTTT | CASSQDPRGEPYNSPLHF
TRBJ2-3 | many | TRBV20-1 | 15 | - | TGCAGTGCTGGGATTGGGTGGGCTAGCACAGATACGCAGTATTTT | CSAGIGWASTDTQYF
TRBJ2-3 | many | TRBV10-3 | 13 | - | TGTGCCATCAATCCACGACCTGTAGATACGCAGTATTTT | CAINPRPVDTQYF